A single sample is the source of the 27 T cell receptor beta chains below, sequenced in a study of cytomegalovirus exposure and HLA in healthy donors. Researchers ran the PCR with 60 Vbeta and 13 Jbeta primers. Clones were sequenced by immunoSEQ multiplex PCR, and TCRdb holds only the in-frame ones, with some missing. This table holds 90,000 to 120,000 clones, 75% to 85% found once. The specimen sequenced was PBMCs. These receptors came from a woman aged 45-60 years in good health and CMV-seropositive.

The V and J genes are TRBV15 and TRBJ1-1; the D gene is possibly TRBD1 (5 bases). The CDR3 length is 14 residues. Trimming removed 8 bases at V and 4 bases at J, with 17 bases between. Germline values: CDR1 LNHNV, CDR2 YYDKDF (reference sequence). The DNA for the CDR3 is TGTGCCACCCTAAAAGGGGTCGGGGGCACTGAAGCTTTCTTT. Its protein is CATLKGVGGTEAFF. Using reference TRBV15 and TRBJ1-1 for the parts outside the CDR3, the full variable domain is DAMVIQNPRYQVTQFGKPVTLSCSQTLNHNVMYWYQQKSSQAPKLLFHYYDKDFNNEADTPDNFQSRRPNTSFCFLDIRSPGLGDTAMYLCATLKGVGGTEAFFGQGTRLTVV.

The chain joins TRBV5-4 to TRBJ2-3; 9 bases align to TRBD2. The germline gives CDR1 SGHNT, CDR2 YYREEE (reference sequence). V trimming: 0 bases; J trimming: 1 base; junction bases outside the gene matches: 3. This CDR3 comprises 16 residues. The chain's CDR3 is CASSLAAGGGTDTQYF. DNA for the CDR3: TGTGCCAGCAGCTTGGCGGCGGGGGGGGGCACAGATACGCAGTATTTT.

The chain employs TRBV7-9 and TRBJ2-2; TRBD1 aligns across 10 bases. Per the germline V gene, CDR1 is SEHNR and CDR2 is FQNEAQ (reference sequence). The CDR3 has 16 residues. The J segment lost 5 bases and the V segment lost 5 bases, leaving 8 bases of the junction unmatched. The CDR3 nucleotides read TGTGCCAGCAGCCCACAAGGGGGACAGGGGACCGGGGAGCTGTTTTTT. Translated: CASSPQGGQGTGELFF.

The genes are TRBV7-6 and TRBJ2-3, with 7 bases matching TRBD2. Germline V CDR1 and CDR2: SGHVS, FNYEAQ. The length of the CDR3 is 15 residues. The trim removed 2 bases at V and 0 bases at J, leaving 2 bases unmatched. CDR3 protein: CASSLLGGSTDTQYF. DNA of the CDR3: TGTGCCAGCAGCTTACTGGGGGGGAGCACAGATACGCAGTATTTT.

The chain couples TRBV29-1 to TRBJ2-1; tentatively, D is TRBD2 (5 bases). V lost 4 bases and J lost 5, with 12 bases in between. Germline lookup yields CDR1 SQVTM and CDR2 ANQGSEA. The CDR3 has 13 amino acids. CDR3 region: CSVVVAKDNEQFF. CDR3 nucleotide sequence: TGCAGCGTTGTGGTAGCGAAAGACAATGAGCAGTTCTTC.

V usage is TRBV7-9 and J usage is TRBJ2-3, with D perhaps matching TRBD2 (6 bases). The CDR3 extends over 13 amino acids. Trimming cost V 5 bases and J 5 bases, with 11 bases left between them. Germline V lookup: CDR1 SEHNR, CDR2 FQNEAQ (reference sequence). The CDR3 DNA follows: TGTGCCAGCAGCCCCGGGGGTGAAGATACGCAGTATTTT. Translation gives CASSPGGEDTQYF.

The V and J genes are TRBV5-4 and TRBJ1-3; TRBD1 is a possible D gene (5 bases). CDR1 is SGHNT, CDR2 YYREEE, per germline (reference sequence). The CDR3 totals 15 residues. V lost 4 bases, J lost 0 bases, and 11 bases lay in between. The CDR3: CASSPTGSSGNTIYF. In nucleotides, the CDR3 is TGTGCCAGCAGCCCTACAGGTAGCTCTGGAAACACCATATATTTT. Complete variable domain (other parts from reference TRBV5-4 and TRBJ1-3): ETGVTQSPTHLIKTRGQQVTLRCSSQSGHNTVSWYQQALGQGPQFIFQYYREEENGRGNFPPRFSGLQFPNYSSELNVNALELDDSALYLCASSPTGSSGNTIYFGEGSWLTVV.

The chain combines TRBV15 with TRBJ1-4; 8 nucleotides agree with TRBD1. V was pared by 4 bases and J by 6 bases, with 13 bases of the junction left unmatched. From germline, CDR1 is LNHNV and CDR2 YYDKDF (reference sequence). CDR3 size: 17 residues. The CDR3 sequence is CATSTGTGLSWDEKLFF. The CDR3, as DNA: TGTGCCACCAGCACTGGGACAGGCCTCTCTTGGGATGAAAAACTGTTTTTT.

The CDR3 region is CASSPGNSYNEQFF. The CDR3 DNA reads TGTGCCAGCAGCCCGGGTAACTCCTACAATGAGCAGTTCTTC. V gene TRBV11-2 combines with J gene TRBJ2-1; D remains ambiguous. Germline loops: CDR1 SGHAT, CDR2 FQNNGV. This CDR3 is 14 amino acids long. The V and J ends lost 5 bases and 0 bases respectively, with 8 bases between them.

The chain recombines TRBV5-4 with TRBJ1-1; D might be TRBD1 (5 bases). V lost 7 bases to trimming and J lost 5 bases, with 18 bases between them. The CDR3 extends over 14 amino acids. Per germline, CDR1 SGHNT and CDR2 YYREEE (reference sequence). The CDR3 here is CASSPSQGWTEAFF. The DNA of the CDR3 is TGTGCCAGCTCCCCTAGTCAGGGATGGACTGAAGCTTTCTTT.

In DNA, the CDR3 is TGTGCCAGCATGACAGCCCAAAGAGAAGAAAAACTGTTTTTT. Protein: CASMTAQREEKLFF. This sequence joins TRBV2 and TRBJ1-4; D may be TRBD1 (5 bases). This CDR3 is 14 amino acids long. The V end lost 7 bases, the J end lost 8 bases, and 17 bases lay between the germline ends. From germline, CDR1 is SNHLY and CDR2 FYNNEI.

The chain joins TRBV18 to TRBJ1-2; no reliable D call. The CDR3 spans 13 residues. Trimming shortened V by 3 bases and J by 1 base, and 6 bases separated the two germline ends. Germline V gene sequence: CDR1 KGHSH, CDR2 LQKENI. The CDR3 sequence: CASSPENNYGYTF. CDR3 nucleotide sequence: TGTGCCAGCTCACCCGAGAATAACTATGGCTACACCTTC. The variable domain in full, completed from reference TRBV18 and TRBJ1-2, reads NAGVMQNPRHLVRRRGQEARLRCSPMKGHSHVYWYRQLPEEGLKFMVYLQKENIIDESGMPKERFSAEFPKEGPSILRIQQVVRGDSAAYFCASSPENNYGYTFGSGTRLTVV.

This chain joins TRBV19 and TRBJ2-7; D call uncertain. The CDR3 totals 13 residues. V shed 6 bases and J shed 2 bases, with 11 bases lying between them. From germline, CDR1 is LNHDA and CDR2 SQIVND (reference sequence). CDR3 DNA: TGTGCCAGTAGCGCTACGGGTCCCTACGAGCAGTACTTC. This sequence encodes CASSATGPYEQYF. Full variable domain (outside the CDR3, taken from reference TRBV19 and TRBJ2-7): DGGITQSPKYLFRKEGQNVTLSCEQNLNHDAMYWYRQDPGQGLRLIYYSQIVNDFQKGDIAEGYSVSREKKESFPLTVTSAQKNPTAFYLCASSATGPYEQYFGPGTRLTVT.

The table lists this clone with a count of one. The rearrangement links TRBV7-9 to TRBJ1-2; 7 bases are shared with TRBD1. Germline assignment: CDR1 SEHNR and CDR2 FQNEAQ (reference sequence). Trimming removed 5 bases from V and 3 bases from J; junction bases left unmatched: 6. CDR3 length: 14 amino acids. The CDR3 nucleotides are TGTGCCAGCAGCACACAGGGGCCTTACTATGGCTACACCTTC. Translated, it gives CASSTQGPYYGYTF. Full variable domain (outside the CDR3, taken from reference TRBV7-9 and TRBJ1-2): DTGVSQNPRHKITKRGQNVTFRCDPISEHNRLYWYRQTLGQGPEFLTYFQNEAQLEKSRLLSDRFSAERPKGSFSTLEIQRTEQGDSAMYLCASSTQGPYYGYTFGSGTRLTVV.

CDR3 nucleotides: TGTGCCAGCAGCTTGGCCGGCATGGGGCGGTCTGGGGCCAACGTCCTGACTTTC. Its protein is CASSLAGMGRSGANVLTF. The chain uses TRBV5-4 and TRBJ2-6, with a tentative D call TRBD1 (5 bases). Trimming removed 0 bases at V and 1 base at J, with 14 bases between. The CDR3 loop spans 18 amino acids. Germline CDR1 SGHNT, CDR2 YYREEE (reference sequence).

V and J are TRBV9 and TRBJ2-5; weak D call: TRBD1 (5 bases). CDR1 is SGDLS, CDR2 YYNGEE, per germline. The V and J ends lost 4 bases and 1 base respectively, with 14 bases between them. This CDR3 contains 15 residues. The CDR3 here is CASSTDTDIQETQYF. For the CDR3, the DNA is TGTGCCAGCAGCACGGACACGGACATCCAAGAGACCCAGTACTTC.

This clone showed up just a few times. The CDR3 reads CASSVGGLQLTDTQYF. CDR3 DNA sequence: TGTGCCAGCAGCGTAGGAGGACTCCAACTCACAGATACGCAGTATTTT. V and J are TRBV9 and TRBJ2-3; weak D call: TRBD2 (5 bases). Deletions cut 0 bases from V and 2 bases from J, with 13 bases between. Looked up from germline, CDR1 is SGDLS and CDR2 is YYNGEE. The CDR3 has 16 residues.

This chain uses TRBV7-3 with TRBJ2-1, with 13 nucleotides matching TRBD2. V shed 4 bases and J 7 bases; nucleotides not matched to a gene: 13. The germline CDR1 and CDR2 sequences are SGHTA and FQGTGA. This CDR3 comprises 18 residues. CDR3: CASSSHRLGLAGDNEQFF. The CDR3 nucleotides read TGTGCCAGCAGCTCCCACCGATTAGGACTAGCGGGAGATAATGAGCAGTTCTTC.

The chain uses TRBV11-3 and TRBJ2-2; D gene unclear. Germline CDR1 SGHNT, CDR2 YENEEA. CDR3 length: 15 amino acids. V was trimmed by 1 base and J by 0 bases, leaving 6 bases between them. As DNA, the CDR3 is TGTGCCAGCAGCTTAGGAGGCCCGAACACCGGGGAGCTGTTTTTT. The encoded protein is CASSLGGPNTGELFF.

This chain links TRBV5-4 with TRBJ2-6; unclear D gene. Germline loops: CDR1 SGHNT, CDR2 YYREEE (reference sequence). The CDR3 has 15 amino acids. The V and J ends lost 0 bases and 1 base respectively, with 5 bases between them. This CDR3 reads CASSLDLSGANVLTF. The CDR3, as DNA: TGTGCCAGCAGCTTGGATCTTTCTGGGGCCAACGTCCTGACTTTC.

The CDR3 sequence is CASSLLGQGNEQFF. In DNA, the CDR3 is TGTGCCAGCAGCTTGTTGGGACAGGGGAATGAGCAGTTCTTC. V gene TRBV5-6 combines with J gene TRBJ2-1, with 10 bases that match TRBD1. The length of the CDR3 is 14 residues. After removal of 1 base from V and 7 bases from J, the junction contained 2 bases not matched to a gene. Germline CDR1 is SGHDT and CDR2 is YYEEEE.

This chain joins TRBV30 and TRBJ1-3; TRBD1 matches 7 bases. The germline V gene has CDR1 GTSNPN and CDR2 SVGIG (reference sequence). The CDR3 contains 13 residues. Trimming at V came to 2 bases and at J to 3 bases, leaving 1 base not matched to a gene. CDR3 sequence reads: CAWSWDSGNTIYF. DNA for the CDR3: TGTGCCTGGAGTTGGGACAGTGGAAACACCATATATTTT.

This clone came up a few times. The chain uses TRBV30 and TRBJ2-5, with 10 nucleotides matching TRBD2. This CDR3 spans 13 amino acids. Germline assignment: CDR1 GTSNPN and CDR2 SVGIG (reference sequence). The trim removed 3 bases at V and 5 bases at J, leaving 3 bases unmatched. The CDR3 DNA reads as TGTGCCTGGAGAGGACTAGCGGTTGAGACCCAGTACTTC. Encoded protein: CAWRGLAVETQYF. The entire variable domain, with the rest obtained from reference TRBV30 and TRBJ2-5, is as follows: SQTIHQWPATLVQPVGSPLSLECTVEGTSNPNLYWYRQAAGRGLQLLFYSVGIGQISSEVPQNLSASRPQDRQFILSSKKLLLSDSGFYLCAWRGLAVETQYFGPGTRLLVL.

This chain joins TRBV6-1 and TRBJ1-1; 10 nucleotides match TRBD1. The germline V gene encodes CDR1 MNHNS and CDR2 SASEGT. This CDR3 is built from 16 residues. Trimming removed 3 bases from V and 11 bases from J; junction bases left unmatched: 15. CDR3 region: CASSETGGFLGVAAFF. The CDR3 DNA reads as TGTGCCAGCAGTGAGACAGGGGGCTTTTTAGGGGTTGCTGCTTTCTTT.

This chain connects TRBV7-6 to TRBJ2-7, with TRBD2 identical over 7 bases. The junction had 9 bases not matched to a gene; V was cut back by 1 base and J by 0 bases. Germline-derived CDR1 and CDR2 are SGHVS and FNYEAQ. The CDR3 loop spans 17 amino acids. In DNA form, the CDR3 reads TGTGCCAGCAGCTTAGGAGGGGTAGCGGGTCCCTCCTACGAGCAGTACTTC. Its translation: CASSLGGVAGPSYEQYF.

Remarks on this clone: The junction shows a germline mismatch at one end, possibly a read error. The chain uses TRBV7-9 and TRBJ1-2; D call uncertain. The germline V gene has CDR1 SEHNR and CDR2 FQNEAQ (reference sequence). The CDR3 is made up of 14 amino acids. The chain's CDR3 is CSSSLSAIYYGYTF. CDR3 nucleotide sequence: TGTTCCAGCAGCTTAAGCGCTATCTACTATGGCTACACCTTC. The variable domain in full, completed from reference TRBV7-9 and TRBJ1-2, reads DTGVSQNPRHKITKRGQNVTFRCDPISEHNRLYWYRQTLGQGPEFLTYFQNEAQLEKSRLLSDRFSAERPKGSFSTLEIQRTEQGDSAMYLCSSSLSAIYYGYTFGSGTRLTVV.

V and J are TRBV18 and TRBJ1-3; the match to TRBD1 covers 7 bases. Germline values: CDR1 KGHSH, CDR2 LQKENI. CDR3 size: 14 residues. The V segment lost 5 bases and the J segment 2 bases; nucleotides outside the gene matches: 3. The CDR3 nucleotides read TGTGCCAGCTCATTACAGGGGACTGGAAACACCATATATTTT. As protein: CASSLQGTGNTIYF. The variable domain in full, completed from reference TRBV18 and TRBJ1-3, reads NAGVMQNPRHLVRRRGQEARLRCSPMKGHSHVYWYRQLPEEGLKFMVYLQKENIIDESGMPKERFSAEFPKEGPSILRIQQVVRGDSAAYFCASSLQGTGNTIYFGEGSWLTVV.